A single sample is the source of the 25 T cell receptor beta chains below, sequenced in a study of regulatory T cells in long-lasting Graves disease. The authors built TCR beta libraries using iRepertoire HTBI primers and Arm-PCR of CDR3 regions. From the multiplex PCR reads, TCRdb called clonotypes with MiXCR, one entry per CDR3 protein. The sample lists more than 450,000 distinct CDR3 sequences; about 11% were seen once. Time point noted: newly diagnosed GD, antithyroid drugs for less than 3 months. RNA isolated from PBMCs was used to make the TCR library. The data were also submitted as part of a second study, on T cells in Graves' hyperthyroidism and ophthalmopathy.

The sequencing used peripheral blood mononuclear cells (PBMCs), collected at new diagnosis, from a patient treated with antithyroid drugs. These receptors all stem from a woman in her 30s with Graves disease.

This clonotype was detected ten times or more. J is TRBJ2-5 and V is TRBV5-1; TRBD2 is a possible D gene (5 bases). This CDR3 is 15 amino acids long. CDR1 and CDR2 from the germline V gene are SGHRS and YFSETQ. Trimming removed 2 bases from V and 5 bases from J, with 16 bases in between. The CDR3 bases are TGCGCCAGCAGCTTAGGACTGGCCGTTTCCGAGACCCAGTACTTC. As protein: CASSLGLAVSETQYF.

The CDR3 bases are TGTGCCAGCAGTGGACCAGGGACAGGGTACTTTGGGGCCAACGTCCTGACTTTC. Protein: CASSGPGTGYFGANVLTF. The rearrangement joins TRBV5-6 to TRBJ2-6, with 9 bases matching TRBD1. Trimming took 5 bases from V and 3 from J; bases not matched to a gene: 12. The CDR3 runs 18 residues. In germline, CDR1 is SGHDT, CDR2 YYEEEE.

This clonotype was found a few times. A read error may produce the germline difference seen at one junction end. V gene TRBV6-2 or TRBV6-3 combines with J gene TRBJ2-1, with TRBD1 as a possible D gene (6 bases). This CDR3 region has 16 residues. In germline, CDR1 is MNHEY, CDR2 SVGEGT. The CDR3 is CASSHQGPGAYNEQLF. In DNA form, the CDR3 reads TGTGCCAGCAGTCACCAGGGGCCCGGGGCGTACAATGAGCAGCTCTTC.

At least ten counts were recorded for this clonotype. The genes are TRBV5-1 and TRBJ2-1, with D possibly being TRBD2 (5 bases). The germline V gene has CDR1 SGHRS and CDR2 YFSETQ. CDR3 length: 14 amino acids. Between the trimmed V and J ends, which lost 0 bases and 6 bases, there was a span of 10 bases. CDR3 sequence reads: CASSLVLAGNEQFF. The CDR3 bases are TGCGCCAGCAGCTTGGTGCTAGCAGGCAATGAGCAGTTCTTC.

This sequence joins TRBV6-1 and TRBJ1-1, with D possibly TRBD1 on 5 matching bases. Deletions cut 6 bases from V and 1 base from J, with 18 bases between. Germline V lookup: CDR1 MNHNS, CDR2 SASEGT. The CDR3 spans 16 residues. In nucleotides, the CDR3 is TGTGCCAGCAGCCAGAGCGGAGGGGCAAGGAACACTGAAGCTTTCTTT. Its protein is CASSQSGGARNTEAFF.

This clonotype was seen a handful of times. J is TRBJ2-4 and V is TRBV7-9, with D tentatively TRBD2 (5 bases). The V end lost 5 bases, the J end lost 1 base, and 6 bases lay between the germline ends. CDR3 length: 13 residues. CDR1 is SEHNR and CDR2 is FQNEAQ in the germline V gene (reference sequence). This CDR3 is CASSRRAKNIQYF. CDR3 in DNA: TGTGCCAGCAGCCGGAGGGCCAAAAACATTCAGTACTTC. Looking up the rest from reference TRBV7-9 and TRBJ2-4 gives the full variable domain: DTGVSQNPRHKITKRGQNVTFRCDPISEHNRLYWYRQTLGQGPEFLTYFQNEAQLEKSRLLSDRFSAERPKGSFSTLEIQRTEQGDSAMYLCASSRRAKNIQYFGAGTRLSVL.

Here the CDR3 reads CASSYGSRGSNQPQHF. CDR3 in DNA: TGTGCCAGCAGTTACGGGTCCAGGGGAAGCAATCAGCCCCAGCATTTT. This rearrangement joins TRBV6-5 to TRBJ1-5, with D possibly TRBD1 on 6 matching bases. Looked up from germline, CDR1 is MNHEY and CDR2 is SVGAGI. The V gene lost 2 bases and the J gene lost 1 base, with 12 bases spanning the gap. The CDR3 is 16 amino acids.

The chain employs TRBV30 and TRBJ2-7; D perhaps matches TRBD1 (6 bases). The germline CDR1 and CDR2 sequences are GTSNPN and SVGIG (reference sequence). Trimming cost V 4 bases and J 5 bases, with 15 bases left between them. There are 13 residues in the CDR3. CDR3 bases: TGTGCCTGGAAGCGCCAGGGGCTGGACGAGCAGTACTTC. Residues: CAWKRQGLDEQYF.

A few counts support this clonotype. This chain joins TRBV20-1 and TRBJ1-6; no firm D call. V was cut by 5 bases and J by 6 bases, with 20 bases left in between. Germline V gene sequence: CDR1 DFQATT, CDR2 SNEGSKA (reference sequence). The CDR3 runs to 16 residues. The CDR3 DNA reads as TGCAGTGCTGGGAAGTTCGGCAGCGGTTTTAATTCACCCCTCCACTTT. Translating gives CSAGKFGSGFNSPLHF.

This clonotype was counted ten times or more. The rearrangement uses TRBV12-3 or TRBV12-4 and TRBJ2-1; D might be TRBD2 (5 bases). CDR3 length: 12 amino acids. Between the trimmed V and J ends, which lost 10 bases and 3 bases, there was a span of 10 bases. The CDR3, as DNA: TGTGCCACCGCGGGTCACTACAATGAGCAGTTCTTC. This gives the protein CATAGHYNEQFF.

This clonotype has more than one count but fewer than ten. The chain employs TRBV24-1 and TRBJ2-4; unclear D gene. Germline lookup yields CDR1 KGHDR and CDR2 SFDVKD. The germline V and J ends were trimmed by 4 bases and 13 bases, with 22 bases remaining between them. The CDR3 runs 15 residues. CDR3 in amino acids: CATSDFEDGYNEQYF. CDR3 DNA: TGTGCCACCAGTGACTTTGAGGACGGATACAATGAGCAGTACTTC.

This clonotype showed up many times. CDR3 sequence: CASELAGGPNEQFF. The DNA for the CDR3 is TGTGCCAGCGAACTAGCGGGAGGCCCAAATGAGCAGTTCTTC. The V gene is TRBV12-3 or TRBV12-4, the J gene TRBJ2-1; 12 nucleotides match TRBD2. V was clipped by 8 bases and J by 7 bases; unmatched bases: 6. The CDR3 runs to 14 residues.

This clonotype was picked up many times. This chain joins TRBV10-2 and TRBJ2-7, with 12 bases aligning to TRBD2. J was trimmed by 2 bases and V by 4 bases; bases with no gene match: 12. CDR1 and CDR2 (germline): WSHSY, SAAADI. This CDR3 region has 18 residues. The CDR3 loop is CASSATSGSPFTAYEQYF. In DNA form, the CDR3 reads TGCGCCAGCAGTGCGACTAGCGGGAGCCCTTTTACCGCCTACGAGCAGTACTTC.

The table lists this clonotype with many counts. V usage is TRBV6-1 and J usage is TRBJ1-3, with D possibly TRBD1 on 5 matching bases. Trimming took 11 bases from V and 1 from J, leaving 9 bases between them. CDR1 is MNHNS and CDR2 is SASEGT in the germline V gene. The CDR3 totals 12 residues. The CDR3 protein is CAARTSGNTIYF. In nucleotides, the CDR3 is TGTGCCGCCCGGACATCTGGAAACACCATATATTTT.

This clonotype was picked up many times. The chain links TRBV2 to TRBJ1-2; 8 bases align to TRBD1. CDR1 and CDR2 (germline): SNHLY, FYNNEI. V trimming: 7 bases; J trimming: 8 bases; junction bases outside the gene matches: 27. The CDR3 is 19 residues long. CDR3 DNA sequence: TGTGCCAGCATGTCATCTTTAGGGACAGGAGGAGGGAACTTGGGGGGCTACACCTTC. This codes for CASMSSLGTGGGNLGGYTF.

This clonotype was seen many times. The chain has TRBV20-1 and TRBJ1-1, with TRBD1 matching over 7 bases. The CDR3 loop spans 16 amino acids. The V gene end was trimmed by 5 bases and the J gene end by 4 bases; junction bases not matched to a gene: 16. The germline V gene has CDR1 DFQATT and CDR2 SNEGSKA (reference sequence). This CDR3 reads CSASTLPYRGPTEAFF. CDR3 DNA: TGCAGTGCTTCAACCCTCCCCTACAGGGGTCCCACTGAAGCTTTCTTT.

V usage is TRBV7-2 and J usage is TRBJ2-1; weak D call: TRBD1 (6 bases). The CDR3 is 15 residues long. Trimming stripped 5 bases from V and 4 bases from J, with 15 bases between. The germline gives CDR1 SGHTA, CDR2 FQGNSA. For the CDR3, the DNA is TGTGCCAGCAGCGGGGGACACCGAAGTTACAATGAGCAGTTCTTC. Residues: CASSGGHRSYNEQFF.

About this clonotype itself: A read error is possible here, since a much larger clone lies one base away. The chain uses TRBV2 and TRBJ2-5, with D perhaps given as TRBD1 or TRBD2 (5 bases each). Matching the DNA end better, TRBJ2-1 makes the J call doubtful. Looked up from germline, CDR1 is SNHLY and CDR2 is FYNNEI. The CDR3 totals 12 residues. The CDR3 region is CASSVRGYEQFF. CDR3 nucleotides: TGTGCCAGCAGTGTACGGGGCTATGAGCAGTTCTTC.

This clonotype was found many times. The chain carries TRBV30 and TRBJ2-7; D may be TRBD1 (5 bases). V was clipped by 7 bases and J by 3 bases, with 13 bases between them. The germline gives CDR1 GTSNPN, CDR2 SVGIG (reference sequence). CDR3 length equals 12 residues. The CDR3 loop reads CAFDRFVYEQYF. The CDR3 DNA follows: TGTGCCTTTGACAGATTTGTCTACGAGCAGTACTTC.

V is TRBV25-1 and J is TRBJ2-3; 7 bases are shared with TRBD2. The length of the CDR3 is 17 residues. Germline loops: CDR1 MGHDK, CDR2 SYGVNS. V was clipped by 3 bases and J by 2 bases; unmatched bases: 11. This CDR3 is CASSDHLGGGNTDTQYF. DNA of the CDR3: TGTGCCAGCAGTGACCATCTTGGCGGGGGAAACACAGATACGCAGTATTTT.

This clonotype was seen at least ten times. V gene TRBV7-9 combines with J gene TRBJ2-3, with 7 nucleotides matching TRBD1. V dropped 1 base and J dropped 1; count of bases not matched to a gene: 2. CDR3 length equals 15 residues. CDR1 is SEHNR, CDR2 FQNEAQ, per germline (reference sequence). DNA of the CDR3: TGTGCCAGCAGCTTAGTACAGGGGCGCACAGATACGCAGTATTTT. Translated, it gives CASSLVQGRTDTQYF.

The sample holds many counts of this clonotype. The chain carries TRBV4-3 and TRBJ1-6, with D possibly matching TRBD1 (5 bases). From germline, CDR1 is LGHNA and CDR2 YSLEER. Trimming removed 1 base from V and 7 bases from J, with 8 bases in between. CDR3 length: 14 amino acids. The CDR3 bases are TGCGCCAGCAGCCAAGGCAGGGTGAATTCACCCCTCCACTTT. This encodes CASSQGRVNSPLHF.

A word on this clonotype: Its ends do not fully match the called genes, so a read error is possible. The chain carries TRBV7-9 and TRBJ2-3, with unresolved D. The CDR3 has 13 residues. Germline CDR1 is SEHNR and CDR2 is FQNEAQ (reference sequence). In DNA form, the CDR3 reads TGTGCCAGCAGCGAAAAGAGCACAGATACGCAGTGTTTT. Translation gives CASSEKSTDTQCF.

This clonotype was counted a few times. J is TRBJ1-2 and V is TRBV29-1; weak D call: TRBD1 (6 bases). CDR1 is SQVTM and CDR2 is ANQGSEA in the germline V gene. CDR3 length: 15 amino acids. Trimming left V 5 bases short and J 4 bases short, with 20 bases between. The CDR3 sequence: CSVTGTPGDGYGYTF. DNA of the CDR3: TGCAGCGTTACTGGAACCCCAGGGGACGGCTATGGCTACACCTTC.

This clonotype was observed at least ten times. The chain combines TRBV5-1 with TRBJ2-2; no clear D gene. V lost 6 bases and J 2 bases, leaving 8 bases between the germline ends. Germline assignment: CDR1 SGHRS and CDR2 YFSETQ. The CDR3 contains 13 residues. The CDR3 here is CASTTLNTGELFF. The CDR3, as DNA: TGCGCCAGCACTACCCTAAACACCGGGGAGCTGTTTTTT.